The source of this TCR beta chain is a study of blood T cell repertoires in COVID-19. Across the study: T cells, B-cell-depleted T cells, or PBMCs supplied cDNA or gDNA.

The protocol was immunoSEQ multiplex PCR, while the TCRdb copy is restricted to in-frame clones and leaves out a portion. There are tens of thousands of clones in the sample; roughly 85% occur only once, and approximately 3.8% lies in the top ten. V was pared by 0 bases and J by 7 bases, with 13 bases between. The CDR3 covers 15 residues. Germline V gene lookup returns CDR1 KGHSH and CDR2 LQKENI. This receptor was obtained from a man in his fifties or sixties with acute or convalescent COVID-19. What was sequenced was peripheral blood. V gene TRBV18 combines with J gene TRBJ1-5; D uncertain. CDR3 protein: CASSPPGRQGQPQHF. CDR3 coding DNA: TGTGCCAGCTCACCACCGGGGAGACAAGGGCAGCCCCAGCATTTT.